What follows describes a single TCR beta chain. This entry is derived from a study of blood T cell repertoires in COVID-19. Study-wide background: T cells, B-cell-depleted T cells, or PBMCs supplied cDNA or gDNA.

Per the original data handling: Estimated nucleated cell counts came from reference gene primer amplification. The table came from immunoSEQ multiplex PCR; TCRdb's copy has only in-frame clones and leaves some out. V, J and clone size reflect that table, while D and trimming were determined from the DNA. The sample includes about 220,000 clones, about 78% of them seen just once. Trimming removed 5 bases from V and 1 base from J, with 10 bases in between. The germline V gene encodes CDR1 MGHDK and CDR2 SYGVNS. The CDR3 is 14 residues long. The sample was peripheral blood. The chain joins TRBV25-1 to TRBJ2-3; a weak D match, TRBD2 (5 bases). This receptor was obtained from a woman aged 70-85 years with acute or convalescent COVID-19. CDR3 DNA: TGTGCCAGCAGTCCGGGGTCCCGCACAGATACGCAGTATTTT. Translation: CASSPGSRTDTQYF.